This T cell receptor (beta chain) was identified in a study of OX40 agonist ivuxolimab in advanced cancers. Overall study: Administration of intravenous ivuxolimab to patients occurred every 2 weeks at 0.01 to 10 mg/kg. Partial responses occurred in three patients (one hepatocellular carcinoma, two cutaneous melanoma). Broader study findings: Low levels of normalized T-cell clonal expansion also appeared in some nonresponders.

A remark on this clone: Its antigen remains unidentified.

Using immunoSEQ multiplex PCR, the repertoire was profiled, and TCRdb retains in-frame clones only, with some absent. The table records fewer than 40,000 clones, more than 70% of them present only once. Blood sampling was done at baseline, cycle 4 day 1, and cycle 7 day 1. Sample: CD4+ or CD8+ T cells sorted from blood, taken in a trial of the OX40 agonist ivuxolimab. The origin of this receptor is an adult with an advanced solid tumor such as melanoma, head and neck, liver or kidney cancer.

CDR3 amino acids: CASSEWRTSGSLNNEQFF. The CDR3 region has the DNA TGCGCCAGCAGTGAGTGGAGGACTAGCGGGAGCCTTAACAATGAGCAGTTCTTC. The V gene is TRBV10-1, the J gene TRBJ2-1, with 13 bases identical to TRBD2. Germline lookup yields CDR1 WNHNN and CDR2 SYGVQD (reference sequence). The V and J ends lost 1 base and 5 bases, in that order; junction bases with no gene match: 8. The CDR3 totals 18 residues.